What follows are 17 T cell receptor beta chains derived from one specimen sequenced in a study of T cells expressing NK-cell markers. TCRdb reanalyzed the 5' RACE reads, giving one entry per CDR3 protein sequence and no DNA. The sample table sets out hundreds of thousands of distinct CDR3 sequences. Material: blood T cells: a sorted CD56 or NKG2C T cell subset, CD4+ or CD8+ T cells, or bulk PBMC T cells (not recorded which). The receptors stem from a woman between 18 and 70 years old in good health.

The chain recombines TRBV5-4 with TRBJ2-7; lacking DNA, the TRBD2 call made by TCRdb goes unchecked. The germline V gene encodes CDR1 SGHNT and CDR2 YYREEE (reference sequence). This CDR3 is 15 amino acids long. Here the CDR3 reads CASSLGTSGGSREYF. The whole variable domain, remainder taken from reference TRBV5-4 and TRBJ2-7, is ETGVTQSPTHLIKTRGQQVTLRCSSQSGHNTVSWYQQALGQGPQFIFQYYREEENGRGNFPPRFSGLQFPNYSSELNVNALELDDSALYLCASSLGTSGGSREYFGPGTRLTVT.

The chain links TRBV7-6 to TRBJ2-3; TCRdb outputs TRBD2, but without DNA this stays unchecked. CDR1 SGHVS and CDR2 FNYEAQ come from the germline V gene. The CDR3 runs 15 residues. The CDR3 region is CASSIAGGPADTQYF.

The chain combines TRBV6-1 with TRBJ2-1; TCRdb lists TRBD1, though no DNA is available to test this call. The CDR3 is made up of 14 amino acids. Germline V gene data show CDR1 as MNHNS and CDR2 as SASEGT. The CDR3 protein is CASSELGAYNEQFF.

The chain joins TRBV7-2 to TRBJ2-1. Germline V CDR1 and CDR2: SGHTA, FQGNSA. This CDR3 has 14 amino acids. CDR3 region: CASSFQQLGNEQFF.

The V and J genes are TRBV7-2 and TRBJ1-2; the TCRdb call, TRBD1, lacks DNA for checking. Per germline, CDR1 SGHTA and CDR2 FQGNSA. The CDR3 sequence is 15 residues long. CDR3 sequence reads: CASSGQGPTNYGYTF.

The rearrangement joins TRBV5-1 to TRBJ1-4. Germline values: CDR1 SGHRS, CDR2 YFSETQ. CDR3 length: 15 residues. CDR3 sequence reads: CASSLIASGNEKLFF.

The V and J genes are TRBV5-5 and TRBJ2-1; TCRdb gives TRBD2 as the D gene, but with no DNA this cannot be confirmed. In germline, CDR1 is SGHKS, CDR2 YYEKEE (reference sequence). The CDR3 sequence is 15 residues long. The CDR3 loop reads CASSFGARWDNEQFF.

CDR3: CATSVAGGYEQYF. The chain combines TRBV24-1 with TRBJ2-7; TCRdb lists TRBD1, though no DNA is available to test this call. CDR1 is KGHDR and CDR2 is SFDVKD in the germline V gene. This CDR3 spans 13 amino acids.

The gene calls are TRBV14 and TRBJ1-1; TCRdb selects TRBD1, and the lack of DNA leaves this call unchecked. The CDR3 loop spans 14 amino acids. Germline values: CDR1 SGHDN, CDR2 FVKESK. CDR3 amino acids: CASSQVVEGTEAFF.

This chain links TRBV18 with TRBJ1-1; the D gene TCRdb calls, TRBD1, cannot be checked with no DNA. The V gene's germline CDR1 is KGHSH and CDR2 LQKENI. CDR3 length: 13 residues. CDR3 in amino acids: CASSPGVGTEAFF.

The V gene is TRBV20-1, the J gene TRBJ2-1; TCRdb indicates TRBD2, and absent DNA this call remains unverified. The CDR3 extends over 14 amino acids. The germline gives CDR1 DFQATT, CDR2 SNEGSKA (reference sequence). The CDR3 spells CSASGRALYNEQFF.

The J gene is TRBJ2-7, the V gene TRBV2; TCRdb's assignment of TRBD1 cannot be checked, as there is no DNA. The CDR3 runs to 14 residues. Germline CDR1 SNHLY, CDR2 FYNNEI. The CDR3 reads CASNAGGKSYEQYF.

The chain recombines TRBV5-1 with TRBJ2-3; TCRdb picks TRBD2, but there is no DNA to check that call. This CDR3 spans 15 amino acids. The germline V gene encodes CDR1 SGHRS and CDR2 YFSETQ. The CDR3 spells CASTGEAGSTDTQYF. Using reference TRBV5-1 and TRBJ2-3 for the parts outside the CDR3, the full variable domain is KAGVTQTPRYLIKTRGQQVTLSCSPISGHRSVSWYQQTPGQGLQFLFEYFSETQRNKGNFPGRFSGRQFSNSRSEMNVSTLELGDSALYLCASTGEAGSTDTQYFGPGTRLTVL.

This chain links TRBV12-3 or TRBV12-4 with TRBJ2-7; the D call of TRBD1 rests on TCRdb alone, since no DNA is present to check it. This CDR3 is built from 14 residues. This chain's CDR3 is CASSFQGGSYEQYF.

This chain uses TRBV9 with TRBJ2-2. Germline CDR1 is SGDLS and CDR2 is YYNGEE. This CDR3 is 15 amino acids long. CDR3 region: CASSPRGANTGELFF.

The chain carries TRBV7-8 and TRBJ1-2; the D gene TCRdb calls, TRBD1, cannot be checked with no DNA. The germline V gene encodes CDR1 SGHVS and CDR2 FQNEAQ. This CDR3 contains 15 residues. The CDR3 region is CASSLVGGSNYGYTF.

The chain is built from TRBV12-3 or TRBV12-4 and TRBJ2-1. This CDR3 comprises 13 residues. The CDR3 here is CASRVSGSHEQFF.